The 25 T cell receptor beta chains in this list originate from one sample, sequenced in a study of response to subunit inactivated influenza vaccine. MiXCR, run by TCRdb on the RT-PCR reads, gives a single entry per CDR3 protein. Altogether around 250,000 distinct CDR3 sequences are present, roughly an eighth being singletons, with the ten largest covering 7.8%. The material was non-naive T cells sorted from PBMCs, obtained less than 15 days before vaccination. Source of these receptors: a man between 45 and 60 years old who received an inactivated influenza vaccine.

This clonotype was detected only a few times. V and J are TRBV11-2 and TRBJ2-2; a possible D gene is TRBD1 (6 bases). V shed 5 bases and J shed 4 bases, with 14 bases lying between them. There are 15 residues in the CDR3. Per germline, CDR1 SGHAT and CDR2 FQNNGV. This chain's CDR3 is CASSQDRFPTGELFF. The CDR3 DNA reads as TGTGCCAGCAGCCAAGACAGGTTTCCCACCGGGGAGCTGTTTTTT.

This clonotype occurred a few times. The chain couples TRBV12-3 or TRBV12-4 to TRBJ1-5; a possible D gene is TRBD1 (5 bases). The CDR3 loop spans 14 amino acids. The V end lost 6 bases, the J end lost 0 bases, and 9 bases lay between the germline ends. This chain's CDR3 is CASRDTISNQPQHF. CDR3 in DNA: TGTGCCAGCAGGGACACCATTAGCAATCAGCCCCAGCATTTT.

There are a few counts of this clonotype. This chain joins TRBV6-5 and TRBJ1-4, with D possibly matching TRBD1 (5 bases). This CDR3 is 14 amino acids long. Trimming cost V 2 bases and J 8 bases, with 12 bases left between them. Germline V gene data show CDR1 as MNHEY and CDR2 as SVGAGI. The DNA for the CDR3 is TGTGCCAGCAGTTACATGGCAGGGTTGGAAAAACTGTTTTTT. Protein product: CASSYMAGLEKLFF.

This clonotype showed up just a few times. V gene TRBV6-1 combines with J gene TRBJ2-1, with D tentatively TRBD1 or TRBD2 (7 bases each). Trimming left V 3 bases short and J 8 bases short, with 17 bases between. The CDR3 is made up of 15 amino acids. Germline V gene data show CDR1 as MNHNS and CDR2 as SASEGT. CDR3: CASSDQGEGPYEQFF. The CDR3 DNA reads as TGTGCCAGCAGTGACCAGGGGGAGGGCCCCTATGAGCAGTTCTTC.

The CDR3 here is CASSQSSSGGHEYEQYF. The CDR3 coding sequence is TGTGCCAGCAGCCAAAGCTCGAGCGGGGGGCACGAGTACGAGCAGTACTTC. V is TRBV4-2 and J is TRBJ2-7; 9 bases match TRBD2. CDR1 is LGHNA, CDR2 YNFKEQ, per germline. The CDR3 consists of 17 residues. The V segment lost 2 bases and the J segment 4 bases; nucleotides outside the gene matches: 12.

In this sample, this clonotype turned up many times. The chain uses TRBV7-9 and TRBJ1-1; D not certain. From germline, CDR1 is SEHNR and CDR2 FQNEAQ (reference sequence). The germline V and J ends were trimmed by 3 bases and 2 bases, with 13 bases remaining between them. This CDR3 comprises 15 residues. The CDR3 DNA sequence: TGTGCCAGCAGCTTTCAAATCGGACCCAACACTGAAGCTTTCTTT. Amino acid sequence: CASSFQIGPNTEAFF. The full variable domain, rest sourced from reference TRBV7-9 and TRBJ1-1, is DTGVSQNPRHKITKRGQNVTFRCDPISEHNRLYWYRQTLGQGPEFLTYFQNEAQLEKSRLLSDRFSAERPKGSFSTLEIQRTEQGDSAMYLCASSFQIGPNTEAFFGQGTRLTVV.

This clonotype was observed a few times. The junction does not match germline at one end; this may be a read error. The chain combines TRBV28 with TRBJ2-5; no clear D. Germline assignment: CDR1 MDHEN and CDR2 SYDVKM. The CDR3 has 13 residues. CDR3 sequence: CASNGLGWETQYF. CDR3 coding DNA: TGTGCAAGCAACGGTCTGGGGTGGGAGACCCAGTACTTC.

The V and J genes are TRBV5-1 and TRBJ1-1; TRBD1 might be the D (6 bases). Trimming shortened V by 4 bases and J by 0 bases, and 16 bases separated the two germline ends. CDR1 is SGHRS, CDR2 YFSETQ, per germline. There are 16 residues in the CDR3. The CDR3: CASSQGTGRMNTEAFF. The CDR3 region has the DNA TGCGCCAGCAGCCAGGGGACGGGGAGAATGAACACTGAAGCTTTCTTT.

Only a few counts were recorded for this clonotype. The chain combines TRBV24-1 with TRBJ2-3, with D possibly TRBD2 on 5 matching bases. V was trimmed by 1 base and J by 0 bases, leaving 13 bases between them. Per the germline V gene, CDR1 is KGHDR and CDR2 is SFDVKD. The CDR3 totals 17 residues. The CDR3 nucleotides read TGTGCCACCAGTGATTTTCGGAGGTCTACTAGCACAGATACGCAGTATTTT. It is translated as CATSDFRRSTSTDTQYF.

In this sample, this clonotype turned up many times. The chain carries TRBV5-1 and TRBJ2-5, with D unclear. The CDR3 consists of 13 residues. Germline lookup yields CDR1 SGHRS and CDR2 YFSETQ. V lost 8 bases and J lost 1, with 12 bases in between. This CDR3 reads CASATPPQETQYF. CDR3 DNA sequence: TGCGCCAGTGCCACCCCGCCCCAAGAGACCCAGTACTTC.

Only a few counts were recorded for this clonotype. The chain carries TRBV12-3 or TRBV12-4 and TRBJ2-1; 7 positions agree with TRBD2. The CDR3 is 15 amino acids. The trim removed 6 bases at V and 4 bases at J, leaving 9 bases unmatched. The CDR3 sequence: CASRIGTIGYNEQFF. The CDR3 coding sequence is TGTGCCAGCAGAATCGGGACTATTGGATACAATGAGCAGTTCTTC.

The table lists this clonotype with a few counts. V gene TRBV4-2 combines with J gene TRBJ2-2, with 8 bases matching TRBD2. CDR3 length: 15 amino acids. Losses at the gene ends were 4 bases for V and 1 base for J; bases not matched to a gene: 2. Per the germline V gene, CDR1 is LGHNA and CDR2 is YNFKEQ. In DNA, the CDR3 is TGTGCCAGCAGCCCGGGACTAGTGAACACCGGGGAGCTGTTTTTT. This codes for CASSPGLVNTGELFF.

There are a few counts of this clonotype. The CDR3 region is CASSVELTGEQYF. The CDR3 DNA reads TGTGCCAGCAGCGTAGAGCTGACCGGCGAGCAGTACTTC. J is TRBJ2-7 and V is TRBV9; D remains ambiguous. This CDR3 is built from 13 residues. The germline gives CDR1 SGDLS, CDR2 YYNGEE. With 0 bases removed from V and 6 bases from J, the gap between germline ends came to 10 bases.

A word on this clonotype: This could be a read error, since a much larger clone is one nucleotide away. V gene TRBV5-1 combines with J gene TRBJ2-7; weak D call: TRBD1 (6 bases). This CDR3 has 15 amino acids. Germline V lookup: CDR1 SGHRS, CDR2 YFSETQ. CDR3 residues: CAISTEPGQRYEQYF. The DNA for the CDR3 is TGCGCCATCAGCACGGAACCGGGACAACGCTACGAGCAGTACTTC.

This clonotype was detected a few times. This rearrangement joins TRBV7-9 to TRBJ2-7; D is possibly TRBD1 (6 bases). Germline V lookup: CDR1 SEHNR, CDR2 FQNEAQ (reference sequence). The CDR3 totals 13 residues. Trimming took 4 bases from V and 3 from J, leaving 10 bases between them. CDR3 coding DNA: TGTGCCAGCAGCTGGGACACTAACTACGAGCAGTACTTC. Amino acids: CASSWDTNYEQYF.

The table lists this clonotype with a few counts. In DNA, the CDR3 is TGTGCCAGCAGCTTAGGGAGACAGGGGGGTATCACCGGGGAGCTGTTTTTT. The encoded protein is CASSLGRQGGITGELFF. The chain joins TRBV7-6 to TRBJ2-2; TRBD1 matches 9 bases. Germline CDR1 and CDR2: SGHVS and FNYEAQ. The CDR3 consists of 17 residues. V shed 1 base and J 4 bases; nucleotides not matched to a gene: 7.

The chain combines TRBV6-6 with TRBJ2-7; D is unresolved. The CDR3 has 11 residues. The germline CDR1 and CDR2 sequences are MNHNY and SVGAGI (reference sequence). Trimming shortened V by 2 bases and J by 5 bases, and 4 bases separated the two germline ends. The CDR3 bases are TGTGCCAGCAGTTACCAAAACGAGCAGTACTTC. Translated, it gives CASSYQNEQYF.

This clonotype was seen more than once but under ten times. The chain links TRBV4-2 to TRBJ1-2; D perhaps matches TRBD1 (6 bases). The CDR3 has 15 residues. Deletions cut 0 bases from V and 3 bases from J, with 11 bases between. Germline CDR1 is LGHNA and CDR2 is YNFKEQ. The CDR3 is CASSQDYQGHYGYTF. CDR3 DNA: TGTGCCAGCAGCCAAGATTATCAGGGGCACTATGGCTACACCTTC.

This clonotype appeared a few times. The genes are TRBV24-1 and TRBJ2-2; TRBD1 might be the D (6 bases). The length of the CDR3 is 14 residues. Germline loops: CDR1 KGHDR, CDR2 SFDVKD. V was trimmed by 4 bases and J by 3 bases, leaving 8 bases between them. The CDR3 loop is CATSDQGYTGELFF. The CDR3 region has the DNA TGTGCCACCAGTGACCAGGGGTACACCGGGGAGCTGTTTTTT.

This clonotype was counted only a few times. V and J are TRBV5-1 and TRBJ2-3; TRBD1 is a possible D gene (6 bases). In germline, CDR1 is SGHRS, CDR2 YFSETQ. The CDR3 has 13 residues. V lost 2 bases, J lost 6 bases, and 10 bases lay in between. The CDR3 loop reads CASSLFRGDTQYF. The CDR3 region has the DNA TGCGCCAGCAGCTTATTCAGGGGTGATACGCAGTATTTT.

The sample holds one count of this clonotype. The V call is TRBV10-3, the J call TRBJ1-1; no clear D gene. There are 12 residues in the CDR3. The V end lost 4 bases, the J end lost 1 base, and 4 bases lay between the germline ends. Per the germline V gene, CDR1 is ENHRY and CDR2 is SYGVKD. The CDR3 sequence: CAISAENTEAFF. The CDR3 coding sequence is TGTGCCATCAGTGCGGAGAACACTGAAGCTTTCTTT.

This clonotype was seen ten or more times. CDR3 sequence (DNA): TGTGCCAGCAGTTACCGGGGACAGCCCAATGAAAAACTGTTTTTT. Its protein product is CASSYRGQPNEKLFF. The chain couples TRBV6-5 to TRBJ1-4, with 7 positions matching TRBD1. V was clipped by 2 bases and J by 5 bases; unmatched bases: 5. The CDR3 runs 15 residues. CDR1 is MNHEY, CDR2 SVGAGI, per germline.

This clonotype was seen at least ten times. V is TRBV3-1 and J is TRBJ2-5; D is possibly TRBD1 (6 bases). This CDR3 contains 14 residues. The V gene lost 2 bases and the J gene lost 5 bases, with 12 bases spanning the gap. Germline-derived CDR1 and CDR2 are LGHDT and YNNKEL (reference sequence). CDR3 nucleotide sequence: TGTGCCAGCAGCCAACAAGGGGGTTGGGAGACCCAGTACTTC. Its translation is CASSQQGGWETQYF.

In DNA, the CDR3 is TGCGCCAGCAGCCAAGCGGGAGGGCCTATTAGAAATGAGCAGTTCTTC. This translates into CASSQAGGPIRNEQFF. This chain joins TRBV4-1 and TRBJ2-1; 8 nucleotides agree with TRBD2. CDR1 and CDR2 (germline): MGHRA, YSYEKL. Trimming took 1 base from V and 7 from J; bases not matched to a gene: 9. This CDR3 is built from 16 residues.

In DNA, the CDR3 is TGCGCCAGCAGCCTGGGGTCCACAGGGCCTGGCGGCTACACCTTC. Translation: CASSLGSTGPGGYTF. This chain uses TRBV5-1 with TRBJ1-2; D may be TRBD1 (6 bases). The germline V gene has CDR1 SGHRS and CDR2 YFSETQ. The CDR3 loop spans 15 amino acids. Trimming removed 4 bases at V and 8 bases at J, with 21 bases between.